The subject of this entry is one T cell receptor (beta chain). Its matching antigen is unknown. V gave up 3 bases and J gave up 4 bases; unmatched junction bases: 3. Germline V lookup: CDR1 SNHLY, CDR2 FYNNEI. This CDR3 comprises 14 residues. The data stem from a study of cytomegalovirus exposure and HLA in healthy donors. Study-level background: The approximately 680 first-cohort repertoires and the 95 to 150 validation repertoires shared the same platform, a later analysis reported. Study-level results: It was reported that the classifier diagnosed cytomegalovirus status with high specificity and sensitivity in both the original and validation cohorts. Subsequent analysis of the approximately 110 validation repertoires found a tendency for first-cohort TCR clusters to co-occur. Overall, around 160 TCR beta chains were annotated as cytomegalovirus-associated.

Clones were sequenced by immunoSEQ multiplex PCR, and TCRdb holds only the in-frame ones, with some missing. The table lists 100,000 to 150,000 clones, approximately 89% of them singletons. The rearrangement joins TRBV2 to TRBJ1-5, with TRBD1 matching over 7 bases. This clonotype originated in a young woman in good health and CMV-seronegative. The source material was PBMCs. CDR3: CASSDEGANQPQHF. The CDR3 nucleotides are TGTGCCAGCAGTGATGAGGGGGCAAATCAGCCCCAGCATTTT.